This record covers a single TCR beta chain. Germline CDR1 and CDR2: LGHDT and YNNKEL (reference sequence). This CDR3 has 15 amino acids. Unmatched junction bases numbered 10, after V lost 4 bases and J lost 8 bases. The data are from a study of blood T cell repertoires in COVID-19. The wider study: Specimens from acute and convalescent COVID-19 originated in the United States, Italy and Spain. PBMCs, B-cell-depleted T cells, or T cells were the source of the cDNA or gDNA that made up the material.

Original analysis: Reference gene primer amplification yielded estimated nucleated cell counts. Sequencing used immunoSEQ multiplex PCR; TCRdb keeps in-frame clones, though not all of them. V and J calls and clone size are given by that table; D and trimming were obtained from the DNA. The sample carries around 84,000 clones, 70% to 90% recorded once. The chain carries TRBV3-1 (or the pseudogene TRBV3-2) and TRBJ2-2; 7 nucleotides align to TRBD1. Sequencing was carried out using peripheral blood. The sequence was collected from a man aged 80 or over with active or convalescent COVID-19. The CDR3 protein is CASSRQGIRPGELFF. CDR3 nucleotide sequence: TGTGCCAGCAGCCGACAGGGAATCCGTCCGGGGGAGCTGTTTTTT.